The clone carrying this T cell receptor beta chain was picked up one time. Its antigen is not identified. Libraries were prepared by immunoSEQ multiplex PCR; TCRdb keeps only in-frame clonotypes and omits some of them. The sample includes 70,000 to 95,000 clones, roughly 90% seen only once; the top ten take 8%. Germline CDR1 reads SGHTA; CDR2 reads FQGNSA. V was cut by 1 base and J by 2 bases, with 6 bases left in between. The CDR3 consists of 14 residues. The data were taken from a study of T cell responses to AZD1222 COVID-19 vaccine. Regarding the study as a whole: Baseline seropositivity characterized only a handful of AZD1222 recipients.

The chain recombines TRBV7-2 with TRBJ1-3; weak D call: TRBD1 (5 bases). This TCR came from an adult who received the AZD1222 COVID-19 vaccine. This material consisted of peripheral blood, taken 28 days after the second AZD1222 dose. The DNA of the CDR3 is TGTGCCAGCAGCTTAGGGGACCCTGGAAACACCATATATTTT. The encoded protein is CASSLGDPGNTIYF.